The rows below give T cell receptor beta chains drawn from one sample of a study of T cell responses to AZD1222 COVID-19 vaccine. Measured with immunoSEQ multiplex PCR; TCRdb has only the in-frame clones, and not every one. In the table there are about 98,000 clones, 88% of which are singletons. The material sequenced was peripheral blood, taken on day 0 of MenACWY control vaccination. The receptors derive from an adult in good health. The CDR3 runs from the conserved cysteine through the conserved F or W. A D gene is named only where the DNA matches it firmly. Not all rows give a size; the values are once, few, many and, for expanded clones, a class.

CDR3 protein	CDR3 DNA	clone size	J gene	D gene	V gene
CAVSGGSYEQYF	TGTGCCGTTAGCGGGGGAAGCTACGAGCAGTACTTC	.	TRBJ2-7	TRBD2	TRBV10-3
CASSSLAREAGELFF	TGTGCCAGCAGCTCCCTGGCCAGGGAGGCCGGGGAGCTGTTTTTT	.	TRBJ2-2	.	TRBV7-2
CASRNRESRDEQYF	TGTGCCAGCAGGAACAGGGAATCTCGGGACGAGCAGTACTTC	.	TRBJ2-7	.	TRBV6-5
CASSFQGNRAYGYGYTF	TGTGCCAGCAGTTTCCAAGGAAACAGGGCTTATGGCTATGGCTACACCTTC	once	TRBJ1-2	.	TRBV27
CASSLELAGGNEQFF	TGCGCCAGCAGCTTGGAACTAGCGGGGGGAAATGAGCAGTTCTTC	.	TRBJ2-1	TRBD2	TRBV5-1
CASSLLGPSSYGYTF	TGTGCCAGCAGCTTGCTTGGCCCAAGCTCCTATGGCTACACCTTC	.	TRBJ1-2	.	TRBV5-6
CASSYYSGPNYGYTF	TGTGCCAGCAGTTACTACTCAGGACCTAACTATGGCTACACCTTC	.	TRBJ1-2	.	TRBV6-2/TRBV6-3
CASSRGSGEKLFF	TGTGCCAGTAGTAGGGGTTCGGGCGAAAAACTGTTTTTT	.	TRBJ1-4	.	TRBV19
CASTFSSGGGQPQHF	TGTGCCAGCACCTTTTCCTCAGGGGGCGGGCAGCCCCAGCATTTT	.	TRBJ1-5	TRBD1	TRBV28
CASSQDQAGGTIYF	TGTGCCAGCAGCCAAGACCAGGCGGGGGGCACCATATATTTT	.	TRBJ1-3	.	TRBV4-2
CASSLEARGGDTQYF	TGTGCCAGCAGCTTGGAAGCTCGGGGGGGAGATACGCAGTATTTT	.	TRBJ2-3	TRBD2	TRBV5-4
CASSQDTGGNQPQHF	TGTGCCAGCAGCCAAGACACGGGGGGCAATCAGCCCCAGCATTTT	.	TRBJ1-5	.	TRBV3-1/TRBV3-2
CASSSGGAGANVLTF	TGTGCCAGCAGCTCGGGGGGAGCTGGGGCCAACGTCCTGACTTTC	.	TRBJ2-6	TRBD2	TRBV5-6
CASRGGFEAFF	TGTGCCAGTCGGGGTGGTTTTGAAGCTTTCTTT	.	TRBJ1-1	.	TRBV19
CASSYSGAHTASSTDTQYF	TGTGCCAGCAGTTACTCGGGGGCCCATACTGCCTCTAGCACAGATACGCAGTATTTT	.	TRBJ2-3	.	TRBV6-2/TRBV6-3
CASSLAPQRGGGTQYF	TGTGCCAGCAGCTTAGCGCCTCAGCGGGGGGGCGGGACCCAGTACTTC	few	TRBJ2-5	TRBD2	TRBV7-2
CATSRGEVGYTF	TGTGCCACCAGCAGGGGGGAGGTTGGCTACACCTTC	.	TRBJ1-2	.	TRBV15
CASTPGPSGGNTGELFF	TGTGCCAGCACACCCGGACCTAGCGGGGGGAACACCGGGGAGCTGTTTTTT	.	TRBJ2-2	TRBD2	TRBV5-6
CASSLMEGGGQYF	TGTGCCAGCAGTTTAATGGAGGGCGGTGGGCAGTACTTC	.	TRBJ2-7	.	TRBV27
CASRTGPIKTDTQYF	TGTGCCAGCAGAACCGGGCCCATCAAGACAGATACGCAGTATTTT	.	TRBJ2-3	.	TRBV6-5
CASSSLLGGRYQETQYF	TGTGCCAGTAGTTCTTTGCTGGGGGGCCGGTACCAAGAGACCCAGTACTTC	.	TRBJ2-5	.	TRBV19
CASNSQSPEAFF	TGTGCCAGCAACTCGCAGAGTCCTGAAGCTTTCTTT	.	TRBJ1-1	.	TRBV28
CASRWNSNEKLFF	TGTGCCAGCAGGTGGAACTCGAATGAAAAACTGTTTTTT	.	TRBJ1-4	.	TRBV12-3/TRBV12-4
CASSPSGATEAFF	TGCGCCAGCAGCCCGTCGGGGGCCACTGAAGCTTTCTTT	.	TRBJ1-1	.	TRBV5-1
CASSSPTLNQPQHF	TGTGCCAGCAGTTCCCCGACCCTCAATCAGCCCCAGCATTTT	.	TRBJ1-5	.	TRBV27
CASSPRGSSGGRGTGELFF	TGTGCCAGCAGCCCCAGGGGGAGTAGCGGGGGGCGCGGCACCGGGGAGCTGTTTTTT	.	TRBJ2-2	TRBD2	TRBV9
CASSLDDRGRSGYTF	TGTGCCAGCAGCTTAGATGACAGGGGGCGTAGTGGCTACACCTTC	.	TRBJ1-2	TRBD1	TRBV7-2
CASSALGQGAYGYTF	TGTGCCAGCAGCGCTCTGGGACAGGGTGCCTATGGCTACACCTTC	.	TRBJ1-2	TRBD1	TRBV2
CASSQDQVGGLNTEAFF	TGCGCCAGCAGCCAAGATCAAGTGGGGGGCCTTAACACTGAAGCTTTCTTT	.	TRBJ1-1	.	TRBV4-3
CAWRLRQGGESQYF	TGTGCCTGGAGACTTCGACAGGGAGGAGAGAGTCAGTACTTC	.	TRBJ2-5	.	TRBV30
CASSIASGAKDIQYF	TGTGCCAGTAGTATAGCCTCGGGGGCCAAGGACATTCAGTACTTC	.	TRBJ2-4	.	TRBV19
CASSPEGAGANVLTF	TGCGCCAGCAGCCCCGAGGGGGCTGGGGCCAACGTCCTGACTTTC	.	TRBJ2-6	.	TRBV4-1
CASSQAQGHREQYF	TGTGCCAGCAGCCAAGCCCAGGGGCACCGCGAGCAGTACTTC	.	TRBJ2-7	.	TRBV3-1/TRBV3-2
CATSDLPDYNEQFF	TGTGCCACCAGTGATTTGCCAGACTACAATGAGCAGTTCTTC	.	TRBJ2-1	.	TRBV24-1
CASSQELGGGSRYEQYF	TGTGCCAGCAGCCAAGAGTTAGGTGGGGGGTCGAGGTACGAGCAGTACTTC	.	TRBJ2-7	.	TRBV3-1/TRBV3-2
CAIGDRGADTQYF	TGTGCCATCGGGGACAGGGGTGCAGATACGCAGTATTTT	.	TRBJ2-3	TRBD1	TRBV19
CASTPPTGKNTEAFF	TGTGCCAGCACGCCACCGACAGGGAAGAACACTGAAGCTTTCTTT	once	TRBJ1-1	TRBD1	TRBV25-1
CASSTPGPDGAEAFF	TGTGCCAGTAGTACCCCGGGTCCAGACGGCGCTGAAGCTTTCTTT	once	TRBJ1-1	.	TRBV19
CSSEANYGYTF	TGCAGCTCTGAGGCGAACTATGGCTACACCTTC	.	TRBJ1-2	.	TRBV29-1
CASSPSRRNNEKLFF	TGTGCCAGCAGCCCCTCAAGACGGAATAATGAAAAACTGTTTTTT	.	TRBJ1-4	.	TRBV7-8
CASSSPPGQINTEAFF	TGTGCCAGTAGTAGCCCACCGGGACAGATAAACACTGAAGCTTTCTTT	.	TRBJ1-1	TRBD1	TRBV19
CASSSDVWGYTF	TGTGCCAGCAGCTCCGACGTTTGGGGCTACACCTTC	once	TRBJ1-2	.	TRBV5-4
CASGEDRLQVVNSNQPQHF	TGTGCCAGCGGGGAGGACAGGTTACAGGTGGTTAATAGCAATCAGCCCCAGCATTTT	.	TRBJ1-5	TRBD1	TRBV2
CASSPNRAGAYTGELFF	TGTGCCAGCTCACCCAATCGGGCGGGGGCCTACACCGGGGAGCTGTTTTTT	.	TRBJ2-2	.	TRBV18
CASRPGQGKETQYF	TGCGCCAGCAGACCGGGACAGGGTAAAGAGACCCAGTACTTC	.	TRBJ2-5	TRBD1	TRBV10-1
CASSTPSGTRSNQPQHF	TGTGCCAGCAGTACCCCGTCGGGGACCCGAAGCAATCAGCCCCAGCATTTT	.	TRBJ1-5	.	TRBV28
CASSLGASTDTQYF	TGTGCCAGCAGCTTAGGTGCTAGCACAGATACGCAGTATTTT	.	TRBJ2-3	.	TRBV7-3
CASSYGSGIVNTEAFF	TGTGCCAGCAGTTACGGCTCAGGGATAGTGAACACTGAAGCTTTCTTT	.	TRBJ1-1	.	TRBV6-5
CAWRADRTGRGYTF	TGTGCCTGGAGGGCGGACCGGACAGGGCGAGGCTACACCTTC	.	TRBJ1-2	TRBD1	TRBV30
CAISPQQAIYGYTF	TGTGCCATCAGTCCGCAACAAGCGATCTATGGCTACACCTTC	.	TRBJ1-2	.	TRBV10-3
CASSQDRGTSLNYNEQFF	TGTGCCAGCAGCCAAGATCGCGGGACGAGTTTGAATTACAATGAGCAGTTCTTC	.	TRBJ2-1	.	TRBV4-2
CASSLDPHRGRGEKLFF	TGTGCCAGCAGCTTAGACCCCCATCGGGGGAGGGGAGAAAAACTGTTTTTT	.	TRBJ1-4	.	TRBV11-2